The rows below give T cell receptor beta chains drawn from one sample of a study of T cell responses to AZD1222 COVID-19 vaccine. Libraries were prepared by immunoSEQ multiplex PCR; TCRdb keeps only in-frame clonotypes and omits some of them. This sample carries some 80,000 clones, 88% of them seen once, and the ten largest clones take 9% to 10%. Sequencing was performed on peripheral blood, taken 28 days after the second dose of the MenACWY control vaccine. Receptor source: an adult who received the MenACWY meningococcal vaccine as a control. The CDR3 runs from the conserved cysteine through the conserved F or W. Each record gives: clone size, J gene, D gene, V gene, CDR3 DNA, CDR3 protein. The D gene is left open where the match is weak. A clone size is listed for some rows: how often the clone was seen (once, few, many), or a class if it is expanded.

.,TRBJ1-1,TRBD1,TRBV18,TGTGCCAGCTCACCTAGTGGGACAGGGGACTCGGCTTTCTTT,CASSPSGTGDSAFF
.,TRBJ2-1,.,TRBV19,TGTGCCAGTTGGGCTTACAATGAGCAGTTCTTC,CASWAYNEQFF
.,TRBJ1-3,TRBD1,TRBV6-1,TGTGCCAGCAGTGCGAGACAGGGCGGGACAGTCAGCTCTGGAAACACCATATATTTT,CASSARQGGTVSSGNTIYF
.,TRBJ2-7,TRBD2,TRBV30,TGTGCCTGGAGTAATGGCGGGGGGTACGAGCAGTACTTC,CAWSNGGGYEQYF
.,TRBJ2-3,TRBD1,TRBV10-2,TGCGCCAGCAGTGATAGGGCACAGGGGCAAGATACGCAGTATTTT,CASSDRAQGQDTQYF
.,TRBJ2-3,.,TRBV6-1,TGTGCCAGCAGTGAACGGGGAACAGATACGCAGTATTTT,CASSERGTDTQYF
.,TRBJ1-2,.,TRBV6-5,TGTGCCAGCAGGGAGACCACGTATGGTCACTATGGCTACACCTTC,CASRETTYGHYGYTF
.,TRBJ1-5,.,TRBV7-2,TGTGCCAGCAGCTTAGCAGGGGGAGGCAATCAGCCCCAGCATTTT,CASSLAGGGNQPQHF
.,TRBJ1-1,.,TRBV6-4,TGTGCCAGCAGTGGCGACGGACTGAACACTGAAGCTTTCTTT,CASSGDGLNTEAFF
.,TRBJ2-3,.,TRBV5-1,TGCGCCAGCAGCTTGGAACAGCTAGATACGCAGTATTTT,CASSLEQLDTQYF
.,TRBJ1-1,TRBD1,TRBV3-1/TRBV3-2,TGTGCCAGCAGCCAAGATCATGGACAGGTTGAAGCTTTCTTT,CASSQDHGQVEAFF
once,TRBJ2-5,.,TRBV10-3,TGTGCCGCCGGAAGCGACGGAGAGACCCAGTACTTC,CAAGSDGETQYF
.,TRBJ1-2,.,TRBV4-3,TGCGCCAGCAGCCAAGATACGAGGCAGGGAGTAGGGGGCTACACCTTC,CASSQDTRQGVGGYTF
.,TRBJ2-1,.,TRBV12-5,TGTGCTAGTGGTTCCCCCACAGCCCCCTACAATGAGCAGTTCTTC,CASGSPTAPYNEQFF
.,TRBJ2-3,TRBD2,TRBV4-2,TGTGCCAGCAGCCAAGCGGGGGGGCCGGGACCCGGCAAGCAGTATTTT,CASSQAGGPGPGKQYF
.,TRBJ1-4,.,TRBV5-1,TGCGCCAGCAGCTTGGACAGTAGCAGTGAAAAACTGTTTTTT,CASSLDSSSEKLFF
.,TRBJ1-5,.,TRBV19,TGTGCCAGTAGTATGAGTGGGGAAGGGAGAATCCCGCCCCAGCATTTT,CASSMSGEGRIPPQHF
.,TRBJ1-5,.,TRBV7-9,TGTGCCAGCAGCGATGGGGGGCAGCCCCAGCATTTT,CASSDGGQPQHF
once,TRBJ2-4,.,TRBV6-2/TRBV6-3,TGTGCCAGCAGTGGGGGGCTAGCCAAAAACATTCAGTACTTC,CASSGGLAKNIQYF
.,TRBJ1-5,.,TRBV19,TGTGCCAGTAGTATAGTTAGGGATAATCAGCCCCAGCATTTT,CASSIVRDNQPQHF
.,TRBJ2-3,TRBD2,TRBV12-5,TGTGCTAGTGGTCTAGGACTAGCGGGGGATTCAGATACGCAGTATTTT,CASGLGLAGDSDTQYF
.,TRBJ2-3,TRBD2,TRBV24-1,TGTGCCACCAGTGGTGCATCCGGGACTAGCGGTCGCACAGATACGCAGTATTTT,CATSGASGTSGRTDTQYF
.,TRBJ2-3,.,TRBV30,TGTGCCTCGATGATGGACTCGGGTAGCACAGATACGCAGTATTTT,CASMMDSGSTDTQYF
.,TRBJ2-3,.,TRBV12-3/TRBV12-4,TGTGCCAGTAGAATGGGGGATACGCAGTATTTT,CASRMGDTQYF
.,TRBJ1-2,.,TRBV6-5,TGTGCCAGCAGTTCCAGGGAGAACTATGGCTACACCTTC,CASSSRENYGYTF
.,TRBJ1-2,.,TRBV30,TGTGCCTGGAGACTCAGAGGTGTCTATGGCTACACCTTC,CAWRLRGVYGYTF
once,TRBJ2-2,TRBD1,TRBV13,TGTGCCAGCAGCTCGGGACAGACGAACACCGGGGAGCTGTTTTTT,CASSSGQTNTGELFF
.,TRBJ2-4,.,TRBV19,TGTGCCAGTAGTATTAGCAGGGGAAACATTCAGTACTTC,CASSISRGNIQYF
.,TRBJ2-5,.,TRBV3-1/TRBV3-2,TGTGCCAGCAGCCAAGAGGAGACCCAGTACTTC,CASSQEETQYF
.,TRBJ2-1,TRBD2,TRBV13,TGTGCCAGCAGCCTCCTGCCGACTAGCGGGGGGTACAATGAGCAGTTCTTC,CASSLLPTSGGYNEQFF
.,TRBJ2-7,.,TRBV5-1,TGCGCCAGCAGCGCCTACCCCGGCTACGAGCAGTACTTC,CASSAYPGYEQYF
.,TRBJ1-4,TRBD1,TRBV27,TGTGCCAGCAGTTCGACAGGGGGCTCGCGAAAACTGTTTTTT,CASSSTGGSRKLFF
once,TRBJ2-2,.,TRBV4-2,TGTGCCAGCAGCCAAGACGGCCTAGTCACCGGGGAGCTGTTTTTT,CASSQDGLVTGELFF
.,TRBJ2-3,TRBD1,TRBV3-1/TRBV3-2,TGTGCCAGCAGCCAGGGGGACAGGGAGCCTAGCACAGATACGCAGTATTTT,CASSQGDREPSTDTQYF
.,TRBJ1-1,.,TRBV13,TGTGCCAGCAGCTTAGGCTGGGACACTGAAGCTTTCTTT,CASSLGWDTEAFF
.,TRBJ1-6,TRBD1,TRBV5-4,TGTGCCAGCAGCTTGGCCGGACAGGGTAATTCACCCCTCCACTTT,CASSLAGQGNSPLHF
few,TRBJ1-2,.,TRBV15,TGTGCCACCAGTAGAGAGAAGAACTATGGCTACACCTTC,CATSREKNYGYTF
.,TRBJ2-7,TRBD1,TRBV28,TGTGCCAGCAGTTCCCTTCGGACAGGGCATCCCTACGAGCAGTACTTC,CASSSLRTGHPYEQYF
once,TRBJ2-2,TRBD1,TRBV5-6,TGTGCCAGCAGCTTGGACGGGACAGCGAACACCGGGGAGCTGTTTTTT,CASSLDGTANTGELFF
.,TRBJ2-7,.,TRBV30,TGTGCCTGGAGCCATAGACTGGCCTACGAGCAGTACTTC,CAWSHRLAYEQYF
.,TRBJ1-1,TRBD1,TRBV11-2,TGTGCCAGCAGAGACCTGGGACAGTTTGAAGCTTTCTTT,CASRDLGQFEAFF
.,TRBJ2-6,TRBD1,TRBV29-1,TGCAGCGTTGCCCGGACCGGGACAGGGGGCTCTGGGGCCAACGTCCTGACTTTC,CSVARTGTGGSGANVLTF
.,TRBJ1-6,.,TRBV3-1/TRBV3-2,TGTGCCAGCAGCCAAGTAGGGGGAGATTCACCCCTCCACTTT,CASSQVGGDSPLHF
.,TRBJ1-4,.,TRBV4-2,TGTGCCAGCAGCCAGCCGGGACGAATAAATGAAAAACTGTTTTTT,CASSQPGRINEKLFF
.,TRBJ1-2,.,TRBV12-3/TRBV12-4,TGTGCCAGCAGTTTCGGGGGCGGCTACACCTTC,CASSFGGGYTF
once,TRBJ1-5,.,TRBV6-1,TGTGCCAGCAGTGAAGCCTGGGGCTCTCATCAGCCCCAGCATTTT,CASSEAWGSHQPQHF
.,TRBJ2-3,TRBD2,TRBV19,TGTGCCAGTACCCCTAGCGGGGGGATCGCAGATACGCAGTATTTT,CASTPSGGIADTQYF
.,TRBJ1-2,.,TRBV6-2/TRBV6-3,TGTGCCAGCAGTTACTCGAGGATGGGTCGAGATGGCTACACCTTC,CASSYSRMGRDGYTF
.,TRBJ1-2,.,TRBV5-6,TGTGCCAGCAGCCAGCCCGGGGGTTCCTATGGCTACACCTTC,CASSQPGGSYGYTF
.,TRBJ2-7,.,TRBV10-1,TGCGCCAGCAGGGCGGGTCAGTTCTACGAGCAGTACTTC,CASRAGQFYEQYF
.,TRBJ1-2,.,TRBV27,TGTGCCAGCAGCTCCCTCGGGCTCCGGTTAGACTATGGCTACACCTTC,CASSSLGLRLDYGYTF
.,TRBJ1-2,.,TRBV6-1,TGTGCCAGCAGTGAAAGTCAAGGTGGCGGCTACACCTTC,CASSESQGGGYTF